This TCR beta chain was documented in a study of T cells in Graves' hyperthyroidism and ophthalmopathy (dated by TCRdb to the late 2010s). Notes on the research overall: Peripheral blood was sampled at the time of initial diagnosis, prior to any treatment. A discovery cohort of approximately 100 patients, 43 with Graves' ophthalmopathy and 57 with stable Graves' hyperthyroidism, was used to find distinguishing TCR V-J signatures. Whether ophthalmopathy could be predicted prospectively was tested in an independent validation cohort made up of 18 to 20 hyperthyroidism patients plus 17 patients who later progressed to ophthalmopathy. The 75 to 100 discovery patients were randomly split 7:3 into training and test sets. Thyroid tissue and blood T-cell repertoires from six Graves' hyperthyroidism patients were also compared in the study. Following sampling, methimazole starting at 30 mg daily was given to hyperthyroidism patients, and high-dose intravenous methylprednisolone was given to ophthalmopathy patients. TCR Vbeta CDR3 sequencing of 140 or so peripheral blood samples (over 40 ophthalmopathy, 75 or so hyperthyroidism and around 17 progressor patients) is reported in the paper.

The paper as a whole reports these results and caveats: Sample size was not statistically predetermined, and blinding of investigators to group allocation was not performed. A 13 V-J signature model separated ophthalmopathy from stable hyperthyroidism, with approximately 87% sensitivity and about 81% specificity in cross-validation and 80%/75% in testing. In validation, progression to ophthalmopathy was predicted by the model with 55% to 71% sensitivity and 72.22% specificity, a median of about 6.4 months before onset. Most expanded thyroid clonotypes (frequency above 0.001) were also detected in blood, a finding suggesting that blood repertoires may reflect thyroid immune responses.

The TCR beta CDR3 regions were amplified from the RNA transcripts. For the first round of RT-PCR on the TCR CDR3, the HTBI primer set was used together with the Qiagen OneStep RT-PCR kit. Libraries were constructed in a second round of multiplex PCR, after which size selection and purification were performed. Paired-end sequencing of the libraries was performed with 100 bp reads on an Illumina HiSeq2000. Under the source paper's analysis protocol: Raw data were processed with SOAPnuke, discarding reads with adapters, uncalled bases, mean Phred below 15, or no exact constant-primer or identifier match. COPE v1.2.5 was used to merge the high-quality paired reads, and each unique nucleotide sequence was defined as a clonotype. MiTCR v1.1 was used to align clonotypes to the IMGT TRBV, TRBD and TRBJ reference segments. Only V-J combinations with frequency above 0.0001, covering about 99% of repertoires, were analysed. The TCS score was defined as F50 (clonal expansion) divided by E x V (chaos), with BLOSUM62-based TCRdist calculated between CDR3 peptides within each V-J. Welch's t-statistics and random forest reduced fewer than 600 V-J features to 13, which were used in a naive Bayes classifier (R e1071). TCRdb reanalyzed the raw reads on its own, using fastp at Q25 for trimming and MiXCR for clone calling, and kept in-frame beta chains. Entries are consolidated by CDR3 protein sequence, retaining the most common genes and DNA. The V and J calls follow TCRdb's processing rather than the paper's. The sample table contains a few hundred thousand distinct CDR3 sequences; only one count was recorded for less than 15% of them. The leading ten clones occupy approximately 14% of the sample.

The germline V gene supplies CDR1 MDHEN and CDR2 SYDVKM. The CDR3 spans 13 residues, from the cysteine through the phenylalanine. The DNA shown is the 39-base CDR3, in frame from base 1. From V the trimming removes 6 bases and from J it removes 4 bases, while the gene matches leave 5 bases of the junction unaccounted for. Stable Graves' hyperthyroidism was defined as the absence of progression to ophthalmopathy over 18 months of follow-up. Hyperthyroidism patients were aged 18 to 65 years and newly diagnosed, with disease duration of less than 2 months. Patients with uncontrolled infections, other autoimmune diseases, pregnancy or lactation were excluded. Clinical symptoms, serum thyroxine and TRAb, thyroid ultrasound, and orbital computed tomography formed the basis for the diagnoses. PBMCs were isolated from more than 8 ml of fresh peripheral blood by Ficoll-Paque density gradient centrifugation. Total RNA was extracted using Trizol reagent, and RNA quality was assessed on an Agilent 2100 Bioanalyzer.

At least ten counts were recorded for this clonotype. Its cognate antigen has yet to be identified. Base qualities are not recorded, but no much larger clone differs from it by a single base. The receptor was isolated from a woman aged 40 to 50 with Graves' hyperthyroidism. The sequence is built from TRBV28 and TRBJ1-2; TRBD1 matches 7 bases in the middle. Specimen: blood. The CDR3 in this case is CASRLRDSYGYTF. The sequenced DNA is TGTGCCAGCAGGTTAAGGGACAGCTATGGCTACACCTTC.